This T cell receptor (beta chain) is drawn from a study of blood T cell repertoires in COVID-19. Study-level information: The origin of the acute and convalescent COVID-19 samples was the United States, Italy and Spain. Sources were T cells, B-cell-depleted T cells, or PBMCs; the material itself was cDNA or gDNA.

Source study methods: Reference gene primer amplification yielded estimated nucleated cell counts. This table comes from immunoSEQ multiplex PCR, and its TCRdb copy is limited to in-frame clones, with some not included. Clonal size and the V and J genes are those of that table, whereas D and trimming came from the DNA. The sample holds 150,000 to 200,000 clones, over 80% seen once. V was trimmed by 0 bases and J by 4 bases, leaving 16 bases between them. The germline gives CDR1 LGHNA, CDR2 YNFKEQ. CDR3 length: 16 amino acids. Patients in Seattle were enrolled during active infection, then followed longitudinally.

The specimen was peripheral blood. This TCR derives from a woman aged 70-85 years with COVID-19, enrolled during active disease. The rearrangement uses TRBV4-2 and TRBJ2-7; maybe TRBD1 (5 bases). The CDR3 sequence: CASSQEGVGEAYEQYF. The CDR3 DNA is TGTGCCAGCAGCCAAGAAGGGGTAGGGGAAGCGTACGAGCAGTACTTC.